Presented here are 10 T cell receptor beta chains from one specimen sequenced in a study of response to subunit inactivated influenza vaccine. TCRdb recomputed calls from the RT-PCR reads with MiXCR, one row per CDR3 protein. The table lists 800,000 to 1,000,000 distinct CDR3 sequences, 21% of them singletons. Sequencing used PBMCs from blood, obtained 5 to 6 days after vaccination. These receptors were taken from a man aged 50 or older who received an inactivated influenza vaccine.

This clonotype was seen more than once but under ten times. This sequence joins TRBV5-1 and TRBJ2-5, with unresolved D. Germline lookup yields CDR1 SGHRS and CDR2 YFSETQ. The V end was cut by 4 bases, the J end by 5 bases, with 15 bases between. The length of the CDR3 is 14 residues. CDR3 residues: CASSPFVGSETQYF. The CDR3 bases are TGCGCCAGCAGCCCTTTTGTCGGGTCGGAGACCCAGTACTTC.

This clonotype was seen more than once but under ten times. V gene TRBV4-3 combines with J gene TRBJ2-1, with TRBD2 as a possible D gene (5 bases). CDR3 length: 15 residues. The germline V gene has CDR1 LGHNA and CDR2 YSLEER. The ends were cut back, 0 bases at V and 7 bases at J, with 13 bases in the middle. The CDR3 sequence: CASSQDVMGGNEQFF. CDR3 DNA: TGCGCCAGCAGCCAAGATGTTATGGGCGGGAATGAGCAGTTCTTC.

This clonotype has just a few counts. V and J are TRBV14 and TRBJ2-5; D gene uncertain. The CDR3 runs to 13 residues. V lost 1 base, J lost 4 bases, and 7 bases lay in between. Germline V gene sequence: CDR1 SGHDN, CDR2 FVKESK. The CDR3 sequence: CASSQVNGETQYF. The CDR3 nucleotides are TGTGCCAGCAGCCAAGTCAATGGAGAGACCCAGTACTTC. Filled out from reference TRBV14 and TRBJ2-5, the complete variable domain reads EAGVTQFPSHSVIEKGQTVTLRCDPISGHDNLYWYRRVMGKEIKFLLHFVKESKQDESGMPNNRFLAERTGGTYSTLKVQPAELEDSGVYFCASSQVNGETQYFGPGTRLLVL.

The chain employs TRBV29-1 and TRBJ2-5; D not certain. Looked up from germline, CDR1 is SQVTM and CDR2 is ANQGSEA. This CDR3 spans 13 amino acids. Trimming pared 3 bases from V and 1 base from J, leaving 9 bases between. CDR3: CSVDWRSQETQYF. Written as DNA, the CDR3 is TGCAGCGTTGACTGGCGGTCCCAAGAGACCCAGTACTTC.

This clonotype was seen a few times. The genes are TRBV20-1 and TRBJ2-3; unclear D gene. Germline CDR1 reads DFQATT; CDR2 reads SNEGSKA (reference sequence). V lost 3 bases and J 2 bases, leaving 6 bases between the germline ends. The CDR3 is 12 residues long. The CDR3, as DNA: TGCAGTGCTAGTGAGATCACAGATACGCAGTATTTT. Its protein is CSASEITDTQYF.

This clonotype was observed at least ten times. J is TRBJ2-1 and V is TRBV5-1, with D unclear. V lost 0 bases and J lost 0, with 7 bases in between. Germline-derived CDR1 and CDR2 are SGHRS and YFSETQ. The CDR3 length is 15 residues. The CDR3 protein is CASSLVFSSYNEQFF. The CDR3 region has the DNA TGCGCCAGCAGCTTGGTTTTCAGCTCCTACAATGAGCAGTTCTTC.

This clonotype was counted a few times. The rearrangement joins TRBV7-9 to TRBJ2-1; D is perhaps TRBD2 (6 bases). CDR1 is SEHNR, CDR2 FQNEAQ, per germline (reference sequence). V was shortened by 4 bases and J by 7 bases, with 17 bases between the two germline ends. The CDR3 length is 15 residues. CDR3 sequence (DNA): TGTGCCAGCAGCTCCGGGACTCTAAAGGTGAATGAGCAGTTCTTC. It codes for CASSSGTLKVNEQFF.

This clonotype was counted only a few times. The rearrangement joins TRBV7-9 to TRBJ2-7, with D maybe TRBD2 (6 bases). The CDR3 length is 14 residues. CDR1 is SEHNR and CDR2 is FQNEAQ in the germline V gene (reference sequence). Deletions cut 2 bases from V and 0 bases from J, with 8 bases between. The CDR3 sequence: CASSLWRASYEQYF. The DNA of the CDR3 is TGTGCCAGCAGCTTATGGAGGGCCTCCTACGAGCAGTACTTC.

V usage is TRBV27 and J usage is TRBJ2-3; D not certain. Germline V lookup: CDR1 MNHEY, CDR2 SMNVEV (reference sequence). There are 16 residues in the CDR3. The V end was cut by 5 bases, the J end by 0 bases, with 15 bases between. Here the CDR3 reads CASSPLDGASTDTQYF. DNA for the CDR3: TGTGCCAGCAGTCCACTCGACGGCGCAAGCACAGATACGCAGTATTTT.

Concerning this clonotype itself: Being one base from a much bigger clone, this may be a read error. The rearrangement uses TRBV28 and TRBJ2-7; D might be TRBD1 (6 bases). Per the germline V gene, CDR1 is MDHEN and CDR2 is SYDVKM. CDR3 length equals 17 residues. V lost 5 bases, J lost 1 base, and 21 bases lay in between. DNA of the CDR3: TGTGCCAGCAGTCCCCGGGCGCTAGCCAGGGGTTCCTACGAGCAGTACTTC. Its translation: CASSPRALARGSYEQYF.